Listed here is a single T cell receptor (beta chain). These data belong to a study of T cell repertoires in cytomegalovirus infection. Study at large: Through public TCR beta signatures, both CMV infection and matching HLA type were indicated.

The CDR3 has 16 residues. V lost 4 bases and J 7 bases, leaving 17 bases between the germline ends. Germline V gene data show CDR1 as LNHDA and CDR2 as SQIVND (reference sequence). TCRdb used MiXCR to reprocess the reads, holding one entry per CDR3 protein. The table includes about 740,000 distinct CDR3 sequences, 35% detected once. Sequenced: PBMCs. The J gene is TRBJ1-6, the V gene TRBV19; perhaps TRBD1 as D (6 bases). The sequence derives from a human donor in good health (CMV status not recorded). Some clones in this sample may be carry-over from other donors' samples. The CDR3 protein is CASSKRIGQSNSPLHF. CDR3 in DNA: TGTGCCAGTAGTAAGAGGATCGGACAGTCAAATTCACCCCTCCACTTT.